A selection of T cell receptor beta chains follows, all from one sample in a study of OX40 agonist ivuxolimab in advanced cancers. Sequencing used immunoSEQ multiplex PCR; TCRdb keeps in-frame clones, though not all of them. Of fewer than 85,000 clones listed, 85% to 90% are singletons. Specimen: CD4+ or CD8+ T cells sorted from blood, collected in a trial of the OX40 agonist ivuxolimab. Receptors originate from an adult with an advanced solid tumor such as melanoma, head and neck, liver or kidney cancer. Both conserved end residues are part of each CDR3. D genes are given only for firm matches.

TRBV28	TRBD1	TRBJ1-5	CASSSLDRDDQPQHF	TGTGCCAGCAGTTCACTGGACAGGGATGATCAGCCCCAGCATTTT
TRBV28	-	TRBJ1-5	CASRGTGQPQHF	TGTGCCAGCAGGGGCACAGGTCAGCCCCAGCATTTT
TRBV28	-	TRBJ1-2	CASSSGALYQGYTF	TGTGCCAGCAGTTCGGGGGCCTTGTATCAGGGCTACACCTTC
TRBV2	-	TRBJ1-5	CASSGRESNQPQHF	TGTGCCAGCAGTGGCAGGGAAAGCAATCAGCCCCAGCATTTT
TRBV6-5	-	TRBJ1-1	CASSDTDPFF	TGTGCCAGCAGTGACACCGATCCTTTCTTT
TRBV15	-	TRBJ1-1	CATSVSLNTEAFF	TGTGCCACCAGCGTATCCCTGAACACTGAAGCTTTCTTT
TRBV5-4	-	TRBJ1-2	CASSLASGERYTF	TGTGCCAGCAGCTTGGCCTCCGGGGAGCGCTACACCTTC
TRBV18	-	TRBJ1-5	CASSPGGGNQPQHF	TGTGCCAGCTCACCAGGGGGCGGCAATCAGCCCCAGCATTTT
TRBV7-2	-	TRBJ2-2	CASSLIPVTRTFGELFF	TGTGCCAGCAGCCTGATCCCCGTGACTAGGACTTTTGGGGAGCTGTTTTTT
TRBV5-6	-	TRBJ2-3	CASSLLNRLTTDTQYF	TGTGCCAGCAGCTTATTGAACAGACTCACCACAGATACGCAGTATTTT